This T cell receptor beta chain was documented in a study of CD8 T cells in Susac syndrome. With random hexamers, about 0.45 to 1 ug RNA was reverse transcribed. Each CDR3 protein gets one entry after TCRdb re-called the immunoSEQ multiplex PCR reads with MiXCR. The repertoire holds some 95,000 distinct CDR3 sequences, with around 93% as singletons. V dropped 0 bases and J dropped 1 base, with 11 bases sitting between them. This CDR3 has 15 residues. Germline V gene lookup returns CDR1 SGDLS and CDR2 YYNGEE. This receptor was identified in a human donor in good health. The V call is TRBV9, the J call TRBJ2-7; a weak D match, TRBD1 (6 bases). What was sequenced was CD8+ T cells from PBMCs. CDR3 DNA: TGTGCCAGCAGCGTAGAGGGCAGGGGTTCCTACGAGCAGTACTTC. Protein product: CASSVEGRGSYEQYF.